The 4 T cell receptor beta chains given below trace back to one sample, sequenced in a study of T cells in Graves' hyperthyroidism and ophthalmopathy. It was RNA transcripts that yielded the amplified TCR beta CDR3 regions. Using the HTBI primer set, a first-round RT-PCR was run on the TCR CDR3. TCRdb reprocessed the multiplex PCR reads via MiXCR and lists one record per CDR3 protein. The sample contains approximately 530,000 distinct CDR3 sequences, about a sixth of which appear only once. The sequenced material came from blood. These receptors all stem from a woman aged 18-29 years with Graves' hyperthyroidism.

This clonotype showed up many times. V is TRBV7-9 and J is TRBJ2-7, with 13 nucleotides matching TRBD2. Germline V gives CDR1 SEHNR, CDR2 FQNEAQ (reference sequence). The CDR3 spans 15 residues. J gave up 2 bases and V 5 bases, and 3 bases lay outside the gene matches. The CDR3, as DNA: TGTGCCAGCAGCGACGGGACTAGCGGGGCCTACGAGCAGTACTTC. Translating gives CASSDGTSGAYEQYF.

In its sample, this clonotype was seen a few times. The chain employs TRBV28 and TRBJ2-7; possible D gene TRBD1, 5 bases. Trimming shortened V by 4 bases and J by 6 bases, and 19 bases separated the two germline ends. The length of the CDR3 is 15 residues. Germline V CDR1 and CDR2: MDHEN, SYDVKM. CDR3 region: CASSSNQGAACEQYF. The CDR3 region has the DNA TGTGCCAGCAGTTCAAACCAAGGGGCGGCCTGCGAGCAGTACTTC.

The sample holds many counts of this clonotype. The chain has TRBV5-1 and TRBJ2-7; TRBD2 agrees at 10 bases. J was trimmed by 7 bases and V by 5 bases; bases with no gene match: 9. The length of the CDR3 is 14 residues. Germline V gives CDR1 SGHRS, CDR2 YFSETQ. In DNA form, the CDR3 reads TGCGCCAGCAGTCGAAGCGGGGGGGCGAGGGAGCAGTACTTC. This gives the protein CASSRSGGAREQYF.

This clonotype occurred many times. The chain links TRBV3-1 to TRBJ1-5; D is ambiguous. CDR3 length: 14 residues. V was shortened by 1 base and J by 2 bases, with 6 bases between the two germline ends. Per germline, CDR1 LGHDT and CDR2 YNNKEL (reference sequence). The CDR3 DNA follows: TGTGCCAGCAGCCAAGGATGGGGCAATCAGCCCCAGCATTTT. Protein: CASSQGWGNQPQHF.